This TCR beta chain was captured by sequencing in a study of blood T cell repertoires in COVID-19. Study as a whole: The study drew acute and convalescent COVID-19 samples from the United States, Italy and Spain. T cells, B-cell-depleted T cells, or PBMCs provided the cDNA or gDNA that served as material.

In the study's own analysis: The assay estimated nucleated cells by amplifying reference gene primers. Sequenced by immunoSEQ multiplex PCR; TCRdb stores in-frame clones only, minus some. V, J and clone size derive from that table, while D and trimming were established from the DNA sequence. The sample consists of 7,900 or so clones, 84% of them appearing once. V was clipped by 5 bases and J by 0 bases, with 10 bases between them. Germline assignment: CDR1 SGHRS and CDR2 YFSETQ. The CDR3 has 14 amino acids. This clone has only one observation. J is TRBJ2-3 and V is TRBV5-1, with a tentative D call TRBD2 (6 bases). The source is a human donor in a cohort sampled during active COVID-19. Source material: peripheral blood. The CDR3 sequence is CASRAGSSTDTQYF. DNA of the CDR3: TGCGCCAGCAGGGCGGGATCTAGCACAGATACGCAGTATTTT.